These T cell receptor beta chains were read from a single sample in a study of blood T cell repertoires in COVID-19. TCRdb's table, derived via immunoSEQ multiplex PCR, lists solely in-frame clones and lacks some. Of about 190,000 clones detected, 86% appear once; the ten largest clones hold around 24%. Input material: PBMCs or T cells enriched from blood (not recorded which). The source is a middle-aged woman in a cohort exposed to, infected with or recovered from COVID-19 (not recorded which). Both conserved end residues are part of each CDR3. A D gene is named only where the DNA matches it firmly. Some rows have no size entry. The others give once, few or many, or a class for an expanded clone.

V	size	D	CDR3
TRBV3-1/TRBV3-2	once	.	CASSQETENTEAFF
TRBV11-2	.	.	CASTEMTGNTEAFF
TRBV25-1	.	.	CASSETSGYTEAFF
TRBV9	few	TRBD1	CASSAGQIVGEQYF
TRBV11-2	few	.	CASSRGGELGEAFF
TRBV27	few	TRBD1	CASRWTGGNYGYTF
TRBV5-1	.	TRBD1	CASSPGTGGIQETQYF
TRBV11-2	.	.	CASSLAGPEQYF
TRBV9	.	.	CASSHGRDNSPLHF
TRBV9	.	TRBD1	CASSAGTGVYGYTF
TRBV3-1/TRBV3-2	.	.	CASSQDYRNQPQHF
TRBV6-1	once	.	CASSELGTQYYGYTF
TRBV10-2	.	TRBD2	CASSGLAGTQETQYF
TRBV12-5	.	TRBD1	CASGLVGGASGYTF
TRBV4-1	.	TRBD2	CASSQEGLETYEQYF
TRBV7-9	.	.	CASSATYEQYF
TRBV10-3	.	TRBD1	CAISEQGARNSPLHF
TRBV19	.	.	CASSITGASTDTQYF
TRBV13	.	TRBD1	CASSQGQGSQPQHF
TRBV7-2	once	TRBD1	CASSLPGGYGYTF
TRBV4-1	few	.	CASSQGPFGNQPQHF
TRBV9	.	.	CASRDRFLGELFF
TRBV19	once	.	CASSIDREGRAKAFF
TRBV19	.	TRBD1	CASSNDRDYQPQHF
TRBV4-1	.	TRBD1	CASSGQGVFNYGYTF
TRBV11-2	.	.	CASSLGAGGGYLFGNTIYF
TRBV6-4	.	.	CASRVVAKNIQYF
TRBV19	once	.	CASSSSGGLSYGYTF
TRBV10-3	.	TRBD1	CAISEGRGTTEAFF
TRBV28	.	.	CASSYGGFQPQHF
TRBV5-3	.	.	CARSLRTADYEQYF
TRBV2	.	.	CASTREGESLQPQHF
TRBV3-1/TRBV3-2	.	TRBD2	CASSQDGAGTSGNRWGHNEQFF
TRBV7-9	few	.	CASSPPTGENTEAFF
TRBV6-5	.	.	CASTQGSYNEQFF